This TCR beta chain was observed in a study of shared clonotypes between healthy human individuals. Germline V gene sequence: CDR1 MNHEY, CDR2 SVGAGI. With 0 bases removed from V and 6 bases from J, the gap between germline ends came to 11 bases. The CDR3 totals 15 residues. With respect to this clone: This sample includes further DNA sequences coding for the same CDR3.

Assay: immunoSEQ multiplex PCR; the TCRdb copy retains only in-frame clones and omits some. Of about 2.3 million clones in the sample, just under 95% were seen once. The clonotype comes from a man younger than 35 in good health. Some clones in this sample may be carry-over from other donors' samples. The chain links TRBV6-5 to TRBJ2-2; either TRBD1 or TRBD2 may supply D (6 bases each). Sequenced input: naive CD4+ T cells from PBMCs. Subset here: CD45RA+ positively selected. In nucleotides, the CDR3 is TGTGCCAGCAGTTACTCAGGGGGGAAGGCCGGGGAGCTGTTTTTT. This encodes CASSYSGGKAGELFF.